The present TCR beta chain was sequenced within a study of tumor-infiltrating lymphocytes in primary liver carcinoma. Study at large: Every sample contained roughly 3.5 to 8 million productive TCRbeta reads, and these numbers were similar from one tissue type to another.

Unsorted whole blood served as the source of blood RNA, and germline DNA was extracted as well. Enrolled patients were chronically infected with HBV and treatment-naive. V dropped 2 bases and J dropped 2 bases, with 10 bases sitting between them. The CDR3 runs 14 residues. Germline CDR1 is MNHEY and CDR2 is SVGAGI. A primer in the constant region served to generate TCR beta cDNA from approximately 500 ng of total RNA. Amplification in three nested multiplex PCR rounds with slightly modified ARM-PCR gave rise to TCR beta libraries. Researchers ran the first two PCR rounds for 9 to 10 cycles each with TRBV1-TRBV30 forward primers and a C-beta reverse primer. TCRdb used MiXCR to reprocess the multiplex PCR reads, holding one entry per CDR3 protein. The sample holds some 190,000 distinct CDR3 sequences, about 55% seen once. This clonotype was seen just once.

The V and J genes are TRBV6-5 and TRBJ2-7; D is perhaps TRBD1 (5 bases). This sequence originates from a man in his forties with primary liver carcinoma and hepatitis B virus infection. The sample was peripheral blood. For the CDR3, the DNA is TGTGCCAGCAGTTACGAGACAGATACCTACGAGCAGTACTTC. Amino acid sequence: CASSYETDTYEQYF.